These 10 T cell receptor beta chains were sequenced from one sample in a study of blood T cell repertoires in COVID-19 (dated by TCRdb to the early 2020s). The library came from the immunoSEQ multiplex PCR assay. Entries here come from immuneACCESS through TCRdb and include only in-frame sequences with V and J called. Some clones fail to appear in such tables; in the studies checked, an unresolved V gene covers under half of the shortfall, and the cause of the remainder is unknown. Across this sample there are some 300,000 clones, with around 89% seen only once. Over 5% of the sample is in the top ten clones. Material: peripheral blood. These receptors were collected from a woman aged 50 to 60 with COVID-19, enrolled during active disease.

This chain connects TRBV2 to TRBJ2-2; TRBD1 matches 8 bases. V gave up 6 bases and J gave up 3 bases; unmatched junction bases: 9. CDR1 SNHLY and CDR2 FYNNEI come from the germline V gene. The CDR3 extends over 16 amino acids. The CDR3: CASRKTGVSYTGELFF. CDR3 DNA sequence: TGTGCCAGCAGGAAGACAGGGGTCTCCTACACCGGGGAGCTGTTTTTT.

The rearrangement uses TRBV4-1 and TRBJ1-6, with D perhaps TRBD1 (5 bases). Germline V lookup: CDR1 MGHRA, CDR2 YSYEKL. The CDR3 is 16 residues long. Between the trimmed V and J ends, which lost 1 base and 5 bases, there was a span of 12 bases. CDR3 sequence: CASSQVLGQNNSPLHF. The CDR3 DNA follows: TGCGCCAGCAGCCAAGTTCTCGGACAAAATAATTCACCCCTCCACTTT.

The rearrangement uses TRBV6-6 and TRBJ1-2, with a weak D call TRBD1 (5 bases). Germline V gives CDR1 MNHNY, CDR2 SVGAGI (reference sequence). With 2 bases removed from V and 2 bases from J, the gap between germline ends came to 12 bases. The CDR3 totals 15 residues. The CDR3 loop is CASSYPQGENYGYTF. The CDR3 coding sequence is TGTGCCAGCAGTTACCCGCAGGGTGAAAACTATGGCTACACCTTC.

The chain carries TRBV18 and TRBJ2-3; weak D call: TRBD1 (7 bases). This CDR3 comprises 16 residues. Germline-derived CDR1 and CDR2 are KGHSH and LQKENI. V gave up 3 bases and J gave up 4 bases, with 17 bases separating them. The CDR3 loop is CASSPPRGGGPDTQYF. The DNA for the CDR3 is TGTGCCAGCTCACCCCCCCGAGGAGGGGGCCCAGATACGCAGTATTTT.

The chain employs TRBV6-5 and TRBJ2-1; possibly TRBD2 for D (5 bases). CDR1 is MNHEY, CDR2 SVGAGI, per germline. V shed 4 bases and J shed 15 bases, with 22 bases lying between them. The CDR3 spans 14 residues. The CDR3 DNA sequence: TGTGCCAGCAGTTTACGAGGGCAGGATTGGGCACGGTTCTTC. Protein sequence: CASSLRGQDWARFF.

The rearrangement uses TRBV9 and TRBJ2-7; 11 bases match TRBD1. Germline-derived CDR1 and CDR2 are SGDLS and YYNGEE. The V gene end was trimmed by 4 bases and the J gene end by 3 bases; junction bases not matched to a gene: 12. This CDR3 spans 17 amino acids. The CDR3, as DNA: TGTGCCAGCAGCACGAGCGGACAGGGGGCATACGGCTACGAGCAGTACTTC. It codes for CASSTSGQGAYGYEQYF. The full variable domain, completed using reference TRBV9 and TRBJ2-7, is DSGVTQTPKHLITATGQRVTLRCSPRSGDLSVYWYQQSLDQGLQFLIQYYNGEERAKGNILERFSAQQFPDLHSELNLSSLELGDSALYFCASSTSGQGAYGYEQYFGPGTRLTVT.

This clone was found once. The V gene is TRBV18, the J gene TRBJ2-7; no reliable D call. CDR1 and CDR2 (germline): KGHSH, LQKENI. Trimming left V 0 bases short and J 4 bases short, with 13 bases between. The CDR3 covers 15 residues. The CDR3 coding sequence is TGTGCCAGCTCACCACCCCAAACGTCGGGTTACGAGCAGTACTTC. Translation gives CASSPPQTSGYEQYF.

The CDR3 nucleotides read TGTGCCAGCAGTGGAGACGGGAGACCTGGAAACACCATATATTTT. Translating it yields CASSGDGRPGNTIYF. The chain links TRBV2 to TRBJ1-3; no firm D call. Germline CDR1 reads SNHLY; CDR2 reads FYNNEI. Trimming removed 4 bases at V and 2 bases at J, with 12 bases between. This CDR3 region has 15 residues.

CDR3 amino acids: CAWSVRFGTSSYNEQFF. The CDR3 nucleotides read TGTGCCTGGAGTGTACGATTCGGGACTAGCTCCTACAATGAGCAGTTCTTC. The V gene is TRBV30, the J gene TRBJ2-1; TRBD2 agrees at 8 bases. Germline CDR1 and CDR2: GTSNPN and SVGIG (reference sequence). The length of the CDR3 is 17 residues. V dropped 0 bases and J dropped 0; count of bases not matched to a gene: 7.

The chain links TRBV5-1 to TRBJ1-4; TRBD1 agrees at 7 bases. This CDR3 comprises 16 residues. V dropped 2 bases and J dropped 5; count of bases not matched to a gene: 9. Germline values: CDR1 SGHRS, CDR2 YFSETQ. The CDR3 region has the DNA TGCGCCAGCAGCTTTTCTCTGGACAGGTTGAATGAAAAACTGTTTTTT. The encoded protein is CASSFSLDRLNEKLFF.